The TCR beta chain under discussion was sequenced for a study of OX40 agonist ivuxolimab in advanced cancers. At the level of the study: Allowance was made for prior anti-PD-1, anti-PD-L1 or anti-CTLA-4 therapy, and about 40% had some. Study-wide findings and caveats: Near-lowest levels of clonal expansion characterized partial responders at 0.1-3.0 mg/kg.

As concerns this clone: Its antigen remains unidentified.

Measured with immunoSEQ multiplex PCR; TCRdb has only the in-frame clones, and not every one. The repertoire holds under 55,000 clones, with about 80% as singletons. V was shortened by 3 bases and J by 7 bases, with 10 bases between the two germline ends. CDR3 length: 14 amino acids. The germline gives CDR1 MDHEN, CDR2 SYDVKM. The TCR sequence derives from an adult with an advanced solid tumor such as melanoma, head and neck, liver or kidney cancer. The chain combines TRBV28 with TRBJ1-6; D may be TRBD1 (5 bases). This sample comprised CD4+ or CD8+ T cells sorted from blood, obtained in a trial of the OX40 agonist ivuxolimab. The CDR3 spells CASSLGGGNSPLHF. The CDR3 nucleotides read TGTGCCAGCAGTTTGGGGGGAGGGAATTCACCCCTCCACTTT.